Each of the 27 T cell receptor beta chains below was sequenced from the same sample in a study of cytomegalovirus exposure and HLA in healthy donors. Amplification used 60 Vbeta primers and 13 Jbeta primers. Clones were read by immunoSEQ multiplex PCR, and TCRdb kept only the in-frame ones, dropping some. The data contain 180,000 or so clones, around nine tenths of them singletons. Sequencing was carried out using PBMCs. The receptors come from a woman in her twenties or thirties in good health and CMV-seronegative.

The chain uses TRBV7-8 and TRBJ2-1; tentatively, D is TRBD2 (7 bases). Germline values: CDR1 SGHVS, CDR2 FQNEAQ. The CDR3 is made up of 17 amino acids. V lost 2 bases and J lost 4, with 18 bases in between. The chain's CDR3 is CASSLWAGAGVYNEQFF. The CDR3 nucleotides are TGTGCCAGCAGCTTATGGGCGGGGGCTGGGGTATACAATGAGCAGTTCTTC.

The chain recombines TRBV19 with TRBJ2-7; TRBD2 aligns across 7 bases. V trimming: 10 bases; J trimming: 5 bases; junction bases outside the gene matches: 14. Germline V gene sequence: CDR1 LNHDA, CDR2 SQIVND (reference sequence). The CDR3 has 14 amino acids. CDR3 loop: CATNPSSGVHEQYF. CDR3 bases: TGTGCCACCAACCCCTCAAGCGGGGTCCACGAGCAGTACTTC.

The chain carries TRBV27 and TRBJ2-7; maybe TRBD1 (5 bases). Trimming stripped 7 bases from V and 9 bases from J, with 10 bases between. Germline CDR1 reads MNHEY; CDR2 reads SMNVEV (reference sequence). The CDR3 loop spans 10 amino acids. The CDR3 nucleotides read TGTGCCAGCACCAAGGGGCCGCAGTACTTC. Protein product: CASTKGPQYF.

The gene calls are TRBV10-3 and TRBJ1-1; 8 bases map to TRBD1. Trimming at V came to 5 bases and at J to 5 bases, leaving 10 bases not matched to a gene. This CDR3 has 15 amino acids. From germline, CDR1 is ENHRY and CDR2 SYGVKD. The DNA of the CDR3 is TGTGCCATCAGTCCACAGGGGGAGGGACGGACTGAAGCTTTCTTT. Amino acids: CAISPQGEGRTEAFF.

This clone occurred once. The chain joins TRBV4-1 to TRBJ2-1; 7 bases are a match to TRBD2. Per germline, CDR1 MGHRA and CDR2 YSYEKL. After removal of 3 bases from V and 5 bases from J, the junction contained 10 bases not matched to a gene. CDR3 length: 16 amino acids. The CDR3 here is CASSHPRLAGDNEQFF. The CDR3 DNA follows: TGCGCCAGCAGCCACCCGAGACTAGCTGGTGACAATGAGCAGTTCTTC.

The sample holds a few counts of this clone. V gene TRBV10-1 combines with J gene TRBJ2-7; D ambiguous. CDR3 length equals 15 residues. Trimming stripped 3 bases from V and 5 bases from J, with 17 bases between. Germline CDR1 is WNHNN and CDR2 is SYGVQD (reference sequence). The CDR3 bases are TGCGCCAGCAGTGAAGTCACTGCCCCCCTCCACGAGCAGTACTTC. It translates to CASSEVTAPLHEQYF.

The chain links TRBV5-6 to TRBJ2-2; D possibly corresponds to TRBD1 (6 bases). The length of the CDR3 is 17 residues. Germline values: CDR1 SGHDT, CDR2 YYEEEE. V lost 4 bases and J 0 bases, leaving 16 bases between the germline ends. The CDR3 sequence: CASSALVTGTNTGELFF. The CDR3 DNA sequence: TGTGCCAGCAGCGCGCTCGTCACAGGGACGAACACCGGGGAGCTGTTTTTT. The full variable domain, its missing parts supplied by reference TRBV5-6 and TRBJ2-2, is DAGVTQSPTHLIKTRGQQVTLRCSPKSGHDTVSWYQQALGQGPQFIFQYYEEEERQRGNFPDRFSGHQFPNYSSELNVNALLLGDSALYLCASSALVTGTNTGELFFGEGSRLTVL.

As regards this clone: This sample includes further DNA sequences coding for the same CDR3. V usage is TRBV28 and J usage is TRBJ1-1, with unresolved D. Germline assignment: CDR1 MDHEN and CDR2 SYDVKM. This CDR3 comprises 13 residues. V was shortened by 2 bases and J by 2 bases, with 6 bases between the two germline ends. This CDR3 is CASSLPGNTEAFF. CDR3 nucleotides: TGTGCCAGCAGTTTACCGGGAAACACTGAAGCTTTCTTT. Full variable domain (missing parts from reference TRBV28 and TRBJ1-1): DVKVTQSSRYLVKRTGEKVFLECVQDMDHENMFWYRQDPGLGLRLIYFSYDVKMKEKGDIPEGYSVSREKKERFSLILESASTNQTSMYLCASSLPGNTEAFFGQGTRLTVV.

The V gene is TRBV5-1, the J gene TRBJ1-1, with D unresolved. Germline assignment: CDR1 SGHRS and CDR2 YFSETQ. The CDR3 is made up of 15 amino acids. Trimming shortened V by 4 bases and J by 4 bases, and 17 bases separated the two germline ends. The DNA of the CDR3 is TGCGCCAGCAGCCCCCTTGTCGACTTACCCACTGAAGCTTTCTTT. Protein: CASSPLVDLPTEAFF. Looking up the rest from reference TRBV5-1 and TRBJ1-1 gives the full variable domain: KAGVTQTPRYLIKTRGQQVTLSCSPISGHRSVSWYQQTPGQGLQFLFEYFSETQRNKGNFPGRFSGRQFSNSRSEMNVSTLELGDSALYLCASSPLVDLPTEAFFGQGTRLTVV.

CDR3 sequence (DNA): TGTGCCAGCAGCGGTGGAGTAGCGGGAGCGTTGGGGCCCTCCTACGAGCAGTACTTC. Protein sequence: CASSGGVAGALGPSYEQYF. The rearrangement joins TRBV7-2 to TRBJ2-7; 9 nucleotides align to TRBD2. V trimming: 5 bases; J trimming: 0 bases; junction bases outside the gene matches: 17. The CDR3 loop spans 19 amino acids. CDR1 and CDR2 (germline): SGHTA, FQGNSA.

This clone was detected only once. The rearrangement uses TRBV6-1 and TRBJ2-5, with D possibly being TRBD2 (5 bases). This CDR3 is 17 amino acids long. The germline V and J ends were trimmed by 1 base and 1 base, with 16 bases remaining between them. CDR1 is MNHNS and CDR2 is SASEGT in the germline V gene. CDR3 nucleotides: TGTGCCAGCAGTGAAGGCGGATGGGCGGGCCCCCAAGAGACCCAGTACTTC. This codes for CASSEGGWAGPQETQYF.

The rearrangement joins TRBV12-5 to TRBJ1-1; D may be TRBD1 (6 bases). The CDR3 totals 17 residues. Trimming left V 0 bases short and J 4 bases short, with 18 bases between. Germline V gene lookup returns CDR1 LGHNT and CDR2 FRNRAP. CDR3 protein: CASGLVLGEGESTEAFF. In nucleotides, the CDR3 is TGTGCTAGTGGTTTGGTACTAGGTGAGGGGGAGAGCACTGAAGCTTTCTTT.

The chain uses TRBV5-4 and TRBJ2-4, with 8 bases that match TRBD2. The CDR3 extends over 16 amino acids. CDR1 is SGHNT and CDR2 is YYREEE in the germline V gene (reference sequence). The junction had 7 bases not matched to a gene; V was cut back by 4 bases and J by 1 base. CDR3 in amino acids: CASSLDQREAKNIQYF. Written as DNA, the CDR3 is TGTGCCAGCAGCCTGGACCAGCGGGAGGCCAAAAACATTCAGTACTTC.

The chain uses TRBV4-1 and TRBJ2-5; TRBD1 is a possible D gene (6 bases). The closer fit of TRBJ2-7 to the DNA end suggests the J call may be wrong. This CDR3 is built from 13 residues. Germline-derived CDR1 and CDR2 are MGHRA and YSYEKL. This CDR3 reads CASGTPDWDEQYF. For the CDR3, the DNA is TGCGCCAGCGGGACACCTGATTGGGACGAGCAGTACTTC.

The gene calls are TRBV7-6 and TRBJ1-1; D call uncertain. The CDR3 covers 16 residues. With 7 bases removed from V and 4 bases from J, the gap between germline ends came to 22 bases. The germline CDR1 and CDR2 sequences are SGHVS and FNYEAQ. CDR3 residues: CASTLREDLSSTEAFF. CDR3 DNA: TGTGCCAGCACCCTTAGGGAGGACCTCTCGAGCACTGAAGCTTTCTTT. Based on the CDR3 plus reference TRBV7-6 and TRBJ1-1, the full variable domain is GAGVSQSPRYKVTKRGQDVALRCDPISGHVSLYWYRQALGQGPEFLTYFNYEAQQDKSGLPNDRFSAERPEGSISTLTIQRTEQRDSAMYRCASTLREDLSSTEAFFGQGTRLTVV.

The chain carries TRBV6-1 and TRBJ2-5, with 8 bases identical to TRBD2. This CDR3 spans 13 amino acids. Trimming took 6 bases from V and 3 from J; bases not matched to a gene: 3. Germline values: CDR1 MNHNS, CDR2 SASEGT. The CDR3 DNA is TGTGCCAGCAGACGAGCGGGAGAAGAGACCCAGTACTTC. Amino acid sequence: CASRRAGEETQYF.

The chain carries TRBV5-1 and TRBJ1-2, with D possibly matching TRBD1 (5 bases). The CDR3 runs to 15 residues. Looked up from germline, CDR1 is SGHRS and CDR2 is YFSETQ. V lost 4 bases, J lost 4 bases, and 17 bases lay in between. CDR3 coding DNA: TGCGCCAGCAGCGGGGGGATCACCGGGCCCTATGGCTACACCTTC. Residues: CASSGGITGPYGYTF.

In the case of this clone: This is likely a read error, given that the CDR3 carries no conserved phenylalanine or tryptophan at its end. It is unclear where the CDR3 begins or ends on the DNA, so no DNA is shown, and the CDR3 is as TCRdb lists it. The chain combines TRBV5-4 with TRBJ2-7; the table's D gene call, TRBD2, was not cross checked with the DNA. Germline V lookup: CDR1 SGHNT, CDR2 YYREEE (reference sequence). The CDR3 numbers 13 amino acids, ends counted. This chain's CDR3 is CASRNSAEGLDLL.

The chain is built from TRBV27 and TRBJ1-1; 7 bases are shared with TRBD1. CDR1 and CDR2 from the germline V gene are MNHEY and SMNVEV (reference sequence). This CDR3 is 13 amino acids long. Losses at the gene ends were 2 bases for V and 4 bases for J; bases not matched to a gene: 1. CDR3 region: CASSLAGGTEAFF. DNA for the CDR3: TGTGCCAGCAGTTTAGCAGGGGGCACTGAAGCTTTCTTT.

The CDR3 DNA follows: TGTGCCAGCAGCGTAGCGGGGATGGCCGGGGAGCTGTTTTTT. Amino acid sequence: CASSVAGMAGELFF. The chain joins TRBV9 to TRBJ2-2, with D perhaps matching TRBD2 (5 bases). The CDR3 is 14 residues long. Between the trimmed V and J ends, which lost 0 bases and 6 bases, there was a span of 9 bases. Germline CDR1 is SGDLS and CDR2 is YYNGEE.

This chain links TRBV19 with TRBJ2-7; tentative D call: TRBD1 (7 bases). V gave up 5 bases and J gave up 3 bases, with 23 bases separating them. Germline V gives CDR1 LNHDA, CDR2 SQIVND (reference sequence). CDR3 size: 17 residues. The CDR3 coding sequence is TGTGCCAGTAGTGTTACAGGGGTCGGCGCGGGAAACTACGAGCAGTACTTC. Amino acid sequence: CASSVTGVGAGNYEQYF.

The chain uses TRBV6-5 and TRBJ2-1, with 10 bases lining up with TRBD2. The CDR3 extends over 15 amino acids. Germline V gene sequence: CDR1 MNHEY, CDR2 SVGAGI. V lost 4 bases, J lost 6 bases, and 6 bases stayed unmatched. The CDR3: CASSLGLAASNEQFF. The CDR3 DNA reads as TGTGCCAGCAGTTTAGGACTAGCGGCCAGCAATGAGCAGTTCTTC.

The V gene is TRBV27, the J gene TRBJ2-7; TRBD2 might be the D (6 bases). Germline CDR1 MNHEY, CDR2 SMNVEV (reference sequence). CDR3 length equals 14 residues. V lost 6 bases and J 6 bases, leaving 18 bases between the germline ends. The CDR3 coding sequence is TGTGCCAGCAGCACGACTAGTCTTACCTTCGAGCAGTACTTC. It is translated as CASSTTSLTFEQYF.

V and J are TRBV2 and TRBJ2-3; D is unclear. Trimming took off 6 bases at V and 0 bases at J, with 4 bases between the two ends. Germline V CDR1 and CDR2: SNHLY, FYNNEI. The CDR3 sequence is 12 residues long. Here the CDR3 reads CASRTSTDTQYF. The CDR3 coding sequence is TGTGCCAGCAGGACTAGCACAGATACGCAGTATTTT. The full variable domain, in which reference TRBV2 and TRBJ2-3 provide the parts outside the CDR3, is EPEVTQTPSHQVTQMGQEVILRCVPISNHLYFYWYRQILGQKVEFLVSFYNNEISEKSEIFDDQFSVERPDGSNFTLKIRSTKLEDSAMYFCASRTSTDTQYFGPGTRLTVL.

This sequence joins TRBV6-6 and TRBJ2-7, with 9 positions matching TRBD1. Germline V gene data show CDR1 as MNHNY and CDR2 as SVGAGI (reference sequence). The V and J ends lost 5 bases and 5 bases, in that order; junction bases with no gene match: 4. The CDR3 contains 13 residues. The CDR3 sequence is CASSTGGQDEQYF. The CDR3 DNA reads TGTGCCAGCAGTACAGGGGGCCAGGACGAGCAGTACTTC.

V and J are TRBV29-1 and TRBJ1-2, with a possible D match to TRBD1 (6 bases). Germline V gene lookup returns CDR1 SQVTM and CDR2 ANQGSEA. This CDR3 spans 13 amino acids. V gave up 6 bases and J gave up 6 bases, with 17 bases separating them. CDR3 loop: CSVKDPGEHGYTF. CDR3 nucleotide sequence: TGCAGCGTCAAAGACCCAGGGGAGCATGGCTACACCTTC.

In this sample, this clone turned up once. The V and J genes are TRBV5-1 and TRBJ2-2; 11 bases are a match to TRBD2. V shed 4 bases and J 2 bases; nucleotides not matched to a gene: 7. CDR1 SGHRS and CDR2 YFSETQ come from the germline V gene. This CDR3 has 17 amino acids. DNA for the CDR3: TGCGCCAGCAGCGGGAGTAGCGGGGGGGCCAACACCGGGGAGCTGTTTTTT. It translates to CASSGSSGGANTGELFF. The full variable domain, with the rest looked up from reference TRBV5-1 and TRBJ2-2, is KAGVTQTPRYLIKTRGQQVTLSCSPISGHRSVSWYQQTPGQGLQFLFEYFSETQRNKGNFPGRFSGRQFSNSRSEMNVSTLELGDSALYLCASSGSSGGANTGELFFGEGSRLTVL.